The present TCR beta chain was sequenced within a study of early T cells in non-severe SARS-CoV-2 infection. Germline values: CDR1 MNHEY, CDR2 SVGAGI. Germline trimming cut 2 bases from V and 4 bases from J; bases unmatched to any gene: 7. This CDR3 has 17 amino acids. Researchers attached unique molecular identifiers to individual cDNA molecules. TCRdb used MiXCR to reprocess the 5' RACE reads, holding one entry per CDR3 protein. The sample holds roughly 69,000 distinct CDR3 sequences, about 10% seen once. This sequence originates from an adult who was a healthcare worker with PCR-confirmed SARS-CoV-2 infection or an uninfected control (not recorded which). The sample was whole blood, taken at baseline. The J gene is TRBJ2-6, the V gene TRBV6-5; 8 nucleotides agree with TRBD2. CDR3 sequence: CASSYSVGGAGANVLTF. In DNA form, the CDR3 reads TGTGCCAGCAGTTACAGCGTCGGGGGGGCAGGGGCCAACGTCCTGACTTTC.